The clone carrying this T cell receptor beta chain turned up a few times. What it binds is not known. The sample belongs to a study of T-cell reconstitution after alpha-beta-depleted transplantation in children. Overall study results and limits: Recipient T cells and thymic progenitors that survived gave rise to the high TCRbeta diversity observed at day 60 in some patients. One year post-transplant, T-cell counts and diversity were largely derived from T cells produced anew. Expanded clones from the graft, numbering several hundred, reportedly supplied alpha-beta T cells about two months after transplant.

A TCRbeta library incorporating unique molecular identifiers was prepared. TCRdb ran MiXCR on the PCR reads and lists one entry per CDR3 protein. The table has hundreds of thousands of distinct CDR3 sequences, roughly 13% seen once; the top ten hold about 2.2%. CDR1 and CDR2 (germline): SGHTA, FQGNSA. The CDR3 has 12 residues. The V gene lost 5 bases and the J gene lost 4 bases, with 8 bases spanning the gap. The sequence was collected from a male patient aged 10 to 17 who had a stem cell transplant for acute myeloid leukemia, so the T cells may come from the graft donor. The sequencing here drew on PBMCs, mostly from graft donor cells, taken 360 days after TCRalphabeta/CD19-depleted stem cell transplant. The rearrangement links TRBV7-2 to TRBJ2-5; D is undetermined. The CDR3 region has the DNA TGTGCCAGCAGCCAAATTCGAGAGACCCAGTACTTC. Its protein is CASSQIRETQYF.